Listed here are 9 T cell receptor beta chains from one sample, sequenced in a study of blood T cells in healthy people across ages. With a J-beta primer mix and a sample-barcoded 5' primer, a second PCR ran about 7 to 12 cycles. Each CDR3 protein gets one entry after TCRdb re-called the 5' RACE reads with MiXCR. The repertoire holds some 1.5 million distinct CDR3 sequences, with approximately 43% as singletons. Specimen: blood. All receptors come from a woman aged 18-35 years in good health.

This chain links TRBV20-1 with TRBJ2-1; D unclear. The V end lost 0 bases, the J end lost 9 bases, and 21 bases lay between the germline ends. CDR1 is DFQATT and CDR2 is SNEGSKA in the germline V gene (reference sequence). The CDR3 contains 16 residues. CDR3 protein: CSARDQALASGFEQFF. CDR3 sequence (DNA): TGCAGTGCTAGAGATCAGGCCCTCGCTAGTGGCTTTGAGCAGTTCTTC.

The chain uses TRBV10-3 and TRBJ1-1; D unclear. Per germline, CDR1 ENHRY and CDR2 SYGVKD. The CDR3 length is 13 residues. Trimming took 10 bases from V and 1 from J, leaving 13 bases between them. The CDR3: CATHFEGNTEAFF. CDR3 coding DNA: TGTGCCACCCACTTTGAGGGGAACACTGAAGCTTTCTTT.

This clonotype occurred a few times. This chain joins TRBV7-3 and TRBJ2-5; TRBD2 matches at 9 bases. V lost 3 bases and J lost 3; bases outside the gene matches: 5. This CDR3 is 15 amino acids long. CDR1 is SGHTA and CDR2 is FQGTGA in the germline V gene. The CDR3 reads CASSLVGTSKETQYF. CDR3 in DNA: TGTGCCAGCAGCTTGGTGGGGACTAGCAAAGAGACCCAGTACTTC.

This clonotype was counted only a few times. The CDR3 nucleotides are TGCGCCAGCAGCCAAGGGGGTCCCCAGGTGGATGAGCAGTTCTTC. Its protein is CASSQGGPQVDEQFF. The chain combines TRBV4-3 with TRBJ2-1; no reliable D call. V dropped 1 base and J dropped 8 bases, with 15 bases sitting between them. Germline V gene data show CDR1 as LGHNA and CDR2 as YSLEER. There are 15 residues in the CDR3.

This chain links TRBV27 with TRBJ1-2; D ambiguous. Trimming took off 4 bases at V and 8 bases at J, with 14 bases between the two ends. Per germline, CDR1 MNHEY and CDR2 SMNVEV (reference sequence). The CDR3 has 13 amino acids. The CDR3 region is CASSSRGLRGYTF. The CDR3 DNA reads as TGTGCCAGCAGTTCCCGGGGATTGAGGGGCTACACCTTC.

The chain's CDR3 is CATSRDALGSYEQYF. The CDR3, as DNA: TGTGCCACCAGCAGAGATGCCCTCGGCTCCTACGAGCAGTACTTC. The chain uses TRBV15 and TRBJ2-7, with unresolved D. CDR3 length: 15 residues. V was trimmed by 0 bases and J by 0 bases, leaving 9 bases between them. CDR1 and CDR2 (germline): LNHNV, YYDKDF (reference sequence).

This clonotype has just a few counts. This CDR3 reads CATSDPSGYSYNEQFF. The DNA of the CDR3 is TGTGCCACCAGTGATCCTAGCGGATACTCCTACAATGAGCAGTTCTTC. The chain recombines TRBV24-1 with TRBJ2-1; 7 nucleotides agree with TRBD2. This CDR3 comprises 16 residues. J lost 0 bases, V lost 3 bases, and 4 bases had no gene match. Germline V gives CDR1 KGHDR, CDR2 SFDVKD.

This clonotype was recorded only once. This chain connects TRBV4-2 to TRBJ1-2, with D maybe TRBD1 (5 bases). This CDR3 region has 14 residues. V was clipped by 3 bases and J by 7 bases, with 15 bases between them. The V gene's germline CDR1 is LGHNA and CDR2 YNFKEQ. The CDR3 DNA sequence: TGTGCCAGCAGCCAGGAAACGCAGGGTGTTGGCTACACCTTC. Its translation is CASSQETQGVGYTF.

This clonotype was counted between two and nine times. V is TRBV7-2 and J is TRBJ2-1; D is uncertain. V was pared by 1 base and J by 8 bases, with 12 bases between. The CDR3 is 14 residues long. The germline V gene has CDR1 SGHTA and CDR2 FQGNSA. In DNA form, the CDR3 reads TGTGCCAGCAGCTTAGGTCTCAGAAATGATGAGCAGTTCTTC. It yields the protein CASSLGLRNDEQFF.